The T cell receptor (beta chain) described here comes from a study of T cells after posttransplantation cyclophosphamide. General study findings and limits: Recipient CMV seropositivity and CMV reactivation strongly tracked TRB clonality. Donor-recipient repertoire similarity was low at 1-2 months, rising over year one. Skin or GI-infiltrating T cells shared few TRB sequences with blood.

Concerning this clone itself: Its cognate antigen is unknown.

The germline gives CDR1 SGHRS, CDR2 YFSETQ. The CDR3 totals 16 residues. This related bone marrow graft donor gave peripheral blood on the day of marrow donation. Here immunoSEQ multiplex PCR was the method, and the copy in TCRdb shows in-frame clones only, minus some. The table lists over 30,000 clones, with no singletons. Sequencing input: PBMCs. The TCR comes from a woman between 50 and 59 years old in good health and a related stem cell transplant donor. The chain links TRBV5-1 to TRBJ2-5; 7 bases map to TRBD1. TRBJ2-7 matches the DNA end more closely, so the J call is doubtful. As DNA, the CDR3 is TGCGCCAGCAGCTTAGCAAGACAGGGTGGGAGCTACGAGCAGTACTTC. Translating gives CASSLARQGGSYEQYF.